This entry concerns a single TCR beta chain. Per the original methods: The assay estimated nucleated cells by amplifying reference gene primers. Profiling relied on immunoSEQ multiplex PCR, and the TCRdb table lists in-frame clones only, not all of them. V, J and clone size derive from that table, while D and trimming were established from the DNA sequence. The data contain about 100,000 clones, about 90% of them singletons. This specimen belongs to a study of blood T cell repertoires in COVID-19. The overall study: The cDNA or gDNA used as material had been derived from T cells, B-cell-depleted T cells, or PBMCs.

CDR3 length: 15 amino acids. Germline loops: CDR1 MDHEN, CDR2 SYDVKM. V gave up 5 bases and J gave up 2 bases, with 16 bases separating them. The sequence was collected from a man aged 30 to 45 in a cohort sampled during active COVID-19. The source material was peripheral blood. The gene calls are TRBV28 and TRBJ2-7; D might be TRBD1 (5 bases). CDR3 protein: CASSPGSIKTYEQYF. The CDR3 DNA reads as TGTGCCAGCAGTCCAGGGTCTATAAAGACCTACGAGCAGTACTTC.